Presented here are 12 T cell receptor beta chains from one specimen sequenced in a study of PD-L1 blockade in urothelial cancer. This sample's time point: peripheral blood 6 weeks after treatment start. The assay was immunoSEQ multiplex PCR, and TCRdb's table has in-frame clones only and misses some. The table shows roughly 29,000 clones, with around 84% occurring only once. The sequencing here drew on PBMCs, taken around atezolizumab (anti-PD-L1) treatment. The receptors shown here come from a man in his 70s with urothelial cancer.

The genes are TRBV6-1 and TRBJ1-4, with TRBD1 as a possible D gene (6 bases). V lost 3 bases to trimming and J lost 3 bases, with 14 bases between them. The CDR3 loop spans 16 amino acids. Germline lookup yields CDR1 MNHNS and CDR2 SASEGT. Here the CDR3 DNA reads TGTGCCAGCAGTGAGGGACACCTAGCCCCTAATGAAAAACTGTTTTTT. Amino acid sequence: CASSEGHLAPNEKLFF.

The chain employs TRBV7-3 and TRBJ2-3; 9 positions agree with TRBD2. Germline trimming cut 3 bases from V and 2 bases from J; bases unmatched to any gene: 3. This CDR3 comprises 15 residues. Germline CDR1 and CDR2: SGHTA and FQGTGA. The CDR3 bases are TGTGCCAGCAGCTTGACTAGCGGCATCACAGATACGCAGTATTTT. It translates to CASSLTSGITDTQYF.

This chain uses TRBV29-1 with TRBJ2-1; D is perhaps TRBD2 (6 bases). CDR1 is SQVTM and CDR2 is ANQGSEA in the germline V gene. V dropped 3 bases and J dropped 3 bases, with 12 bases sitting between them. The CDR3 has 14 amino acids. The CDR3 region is CSVDGSGIYNEQFF. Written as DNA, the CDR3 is TGCAGCGTTGATGGTAGCGGCATCTACAATGAGCAGTTCTTC.

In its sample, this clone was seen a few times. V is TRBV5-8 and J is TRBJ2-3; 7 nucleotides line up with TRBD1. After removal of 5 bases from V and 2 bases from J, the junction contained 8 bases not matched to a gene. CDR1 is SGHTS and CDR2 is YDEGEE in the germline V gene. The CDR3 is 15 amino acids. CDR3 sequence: CASRPERGHTDTQYF. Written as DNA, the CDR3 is TGTGCCAGCAGACCTGAAAGGGGGCACACAGATACGCAGTATTTT.

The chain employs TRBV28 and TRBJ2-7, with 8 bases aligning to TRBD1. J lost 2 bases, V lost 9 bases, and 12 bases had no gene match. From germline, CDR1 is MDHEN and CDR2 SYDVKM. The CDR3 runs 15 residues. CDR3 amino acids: CASSDRGRIPYEQYF. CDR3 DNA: TGTGCCAGTTCCGACAGGGGCCGAATCCCCTACGAGCAGTACTTC. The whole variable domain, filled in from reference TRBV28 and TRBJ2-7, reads DVKVTQSSRYLVKRTGEKVFLECVQDMDHENMFWYRQDPGLGLRLIYFSYDVKMKEKGDIPEGYSVSREKKERFSLILESASTNQTSMYLCASSDRGRIPYEQYFGPGTRLTVT.

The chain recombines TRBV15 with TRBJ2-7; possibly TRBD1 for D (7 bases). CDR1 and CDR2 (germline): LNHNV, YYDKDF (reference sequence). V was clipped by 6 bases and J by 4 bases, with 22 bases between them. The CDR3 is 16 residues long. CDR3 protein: CATSYGRGTAKYEQYF. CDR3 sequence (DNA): TGTGCCACCAGTTACGGACGCGGGACAGCGAAATACGAGCAGTACTTC.

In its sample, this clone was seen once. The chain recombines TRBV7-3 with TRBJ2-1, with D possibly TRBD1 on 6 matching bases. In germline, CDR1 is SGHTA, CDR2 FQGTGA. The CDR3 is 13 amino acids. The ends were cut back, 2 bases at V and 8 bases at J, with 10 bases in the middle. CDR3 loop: CASSLAHRDEQFF. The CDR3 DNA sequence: TGTGCCAGCAGCTTAGCTCACAGGGATGAGCAGTTCTTC.

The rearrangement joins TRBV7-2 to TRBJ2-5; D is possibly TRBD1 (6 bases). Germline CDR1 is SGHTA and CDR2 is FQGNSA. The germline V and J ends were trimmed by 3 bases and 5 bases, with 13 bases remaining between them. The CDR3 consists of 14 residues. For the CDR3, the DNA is TGTGCCAGCAGCTTCGGCAGGGGTCGGGAGACCCAGTACTTC. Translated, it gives CASSFGRGRETQYF.

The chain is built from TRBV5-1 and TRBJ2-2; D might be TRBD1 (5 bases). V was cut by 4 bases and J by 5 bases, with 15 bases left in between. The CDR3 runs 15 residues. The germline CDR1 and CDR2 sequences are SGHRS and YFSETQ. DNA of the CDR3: TGCGCCAGCAGCGCGACAGCCTCTGGAACCGGGGAGCTGTTTTTT. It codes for CASSATASGTGELFF.

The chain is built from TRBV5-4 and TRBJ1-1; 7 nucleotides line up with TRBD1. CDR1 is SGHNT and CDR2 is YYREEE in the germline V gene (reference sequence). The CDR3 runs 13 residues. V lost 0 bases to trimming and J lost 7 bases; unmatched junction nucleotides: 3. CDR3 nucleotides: TGTGCCAGCAGCTTGGGTCAGGGGGGTGAAGCTTTCTTT. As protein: CASSLGQGGEAFF.

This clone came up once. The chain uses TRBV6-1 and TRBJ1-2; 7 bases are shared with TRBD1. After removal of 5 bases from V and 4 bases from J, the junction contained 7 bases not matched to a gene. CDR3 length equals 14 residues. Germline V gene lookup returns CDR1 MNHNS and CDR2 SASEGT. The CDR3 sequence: CASSRTGGGYGYTF. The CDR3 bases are TGTGCCAGCAGTAGGACAGGAGGTGGCTATGGCTACACCTTC.

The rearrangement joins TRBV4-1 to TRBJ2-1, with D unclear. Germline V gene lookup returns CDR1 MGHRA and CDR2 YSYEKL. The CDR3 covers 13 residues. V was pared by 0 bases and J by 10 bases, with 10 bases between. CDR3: CASSQDLESEQFF. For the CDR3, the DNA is TGCGCCAGCAGCCAAGATCTCGAGAGCGAGCAGTTCTTC.